This is a list of T cell receptor beta chains from one sample in a study of CD8 T cells in Susac syndrome. MiXCR, run by TCRdb on the immunoSEQ multiplex PCR reads, gives a single entry per CDR3 protein. The sample comprises more than 70,000 distinct CDR3 sequences, roughly 91% of which are singletons, and approximately 0.31% rests with the top ten. Sequencing was performed on CD8+ T cells from PBMCs. The receptors here all came from a human donor in good health. Both conserved end residues are part of each CDR3. The D gene is left open where the match is weak. The size of a clone is reported for some rows only, either as once, few or many, or as a class for expanded clones.

CDR3aa: CAISESPPDNTEAFF
CDR3nt: TGTGCCATCAGTGAGTCGCCCCCCGATAACACTGAAGCTTTCTTT
abundance: NA
j_gene: TRBJ1-1
v_gene: TRBV10-3
d_gene: NA

CDR3aa: CASSALDRTETQYF
CDR3nt: TGTGCCAGCAGCGCCCTGGACAGGACTGAGACCCAGTACTTC
abundance: NA
j_gene: TRBJ2-5
v_gene: TRBV7-7
d_gene: TRBD1

CDR3aa: CASSPTGGGRGKTQYF
CDR3nt: TGTGCCAGCAGTCCCACCGGGGGGGGGCGAGGAAAGACCCAGTACTTC
abundance: NA
j_gene: TRBJ2-5
v_gene: TRBV27
d_gene: TRBD2

CDR3aa: CASSQETSPNTEAFF
CDR3nt: TGCGCCAGCAGCCAAGAAACCAGTCCGAACACTGAAGCTTTCTTT
abundance: NA
j_gene: TRBJ1-1
v_gene: TRBV4-1
d_gene: NA

CDR3aa: CASSFRAMNTEAFF
CDR3nt: TGTGCCAGCAGCTTCAGGGCCATGAACACTGAAGCTTTCTTT
abundance: NA
j_gene: TRBJ1-1
v_gene: TRBV9
d_gene: NA

CDR3aa: CSVEEAGHYGYTF
CDR3nt: TGCAGCGTTGAAGAAGCAGGGCACTATGGCTACACCTTC
abundance: NA
j_gene: TRBJ1-2
v_gene: TRBV29-1
d_gene: NA

CDR3aa: CSVDPAVASNYGYTF
CDR3nt: TGCAGCGTTGATCCTGCAGTAGCATCTAACTATGGCTACACCTTC
abundance: NA
j_gene: TRBJ1-2
v_gene: TRBV29-1
d_gene: NA

CDR3aa: CASSPAAGIGETQYF
CDR3nt: TGTGCCAGCAGCCCTGCAGCGGGGATTGGAGAGACCCAGTACTTC
abundance: NA
j_gene: TRBJ2-5
v_gene: TRBV7-3
d_gene: TRBD2

CDR3aa: CASIIDPGTGNNEQFF
CDR3nt: TGTGCCAGCATTATCGATCCCGGGACAGGGAACAATGAGCAGTTCTTC
abundance: NA
j_gene: TRBJ2-1
v_gene: TRBV2
d_gene: TRBD1

CDR3aa: CASSPPVTNTEAFF
CDR3nt: TGTGCCAGCAGCCCCCCAGTGACCAACACTGAAGCTTTCTTT
abundance: NA
j_gene: TRBJ1-1
v_gene: TRBV9
d_gene: NA

CDR3aa: CASSFGPRGYTF
CDR3nt: TGTGCCAGCAGCTTTGGGCCGCGGGGCTACACCTTC
abundance: NA
j_gene: TRBJ1-2
v_gene: TRBV5-6
d_gene: NA

CDR3aa: CASSSEGWTGELFF
CDR3nt: TGTGCCAGCAGCTCCGAGGGGTGGACCGGGGAGCTGTTTTTT
abundance: NA
j_gene: TRBJ2-2
v_gene: TRBV3-1
d_gene: NA

CDR3aa: CASSAELIHEQFF
CDR3nt: TGTGCCAGCAGCGCTGAACTAATACATGAGCAGTTCTTC
abundance: NA
j_gene: TRBJ2-1
v_gene: TRBV9
d_gene: NA

CDR3aa: CASSLGAANTEAFF
CDR3nt: TGTGCCAGCAGTTTAGGGGCAGCGAACACTGAAGCTTTCTTT
abundance: NA
j_gene: TRBJ1-1
v_gene: TRBV12-3/TRBV12-4
d_gene: NA

CDR3aa: CASSLEDSWELFF
CDR3nt: TGTGCCAGCAGCTTGGAGGACAGTTGGGAGCTGTTTTTT
abundance: NA
j_gene: TRBJ2-2
v_gene: TRBV5-4
d_gene: NA

CDR3aa: CSVERQGSYNEQFF
CDR3nt: TGCAGCGTTGAAAGACAGGGTTCCTACAATGAGCAGTTCTTC
abundance: NA
j_gene: TRBJ2-1
v_gene: TRBV29-1
d_gene: TRBD1

CDR3aa: CASSLGTRGEQYF
CDR3nt: TGTGCCAGCAGCCTGGGGACCCGGGGGGAGCAGTACTTC
abundance: NA
j_gene: TRBJ2-7
v_gene: TRBV5-6
d_gene: NA

CDR3aa: CASSLMADPQGGQYF
CDR3nt: TGTGCCAGCAGCTTAATGGCAGACCCCCAGGGGGGACAGTACTTC
abundance: NA
j_gene: TRBJ2-7
v_gene: TRBV11-2
d_gene: NA

CDR3aa: CSVRGGTRASTDTQYF
CDR3nt: TGCAGCGTTAGAGGAGGGACACGCGCTAGCACAGATACGCAGTATTTT
abundance: once
j_gene: TRBJ2-3
v_gene: TRBV29-1
d_gene: NA

CDR3aa: CASSGGDTEAFF
CDR3nt: TGCGCCAGCAGCGGTGGGGATACTGAAGCTTTCTTT
abundance: NA
j_gene: TRBJ1-1
v_gene: TRBV5-1
d_gene: NA

CDR3aa: CSARGGMNTEAFF
CDR3nt: TGCAGTGCAAGAGGGGGGATGAACACTGAAGCTTTCTTT
abundance: NA
j_gene: TRBJ1-1
v_gene: TRBV20-1
d_gene: NA

CDR3aa: CSVADRGGGAFF
CDR3nt: TGCAGCGTGGCGGACAGGGGTGGCGGAGCTTTCTTT
abundance: few
j_gene: TRBJ1-1
v_gene: TRBV29-1
d_gene: TRBD1

CDR3aa: CASSLEGGNTIYF
CDR3nt: TGTGCCAGCAGCTTGGAAGGGGGAAACACCATATATTTT
abundance: once
j_gene: TRBJ1-3
v_gene: TRBV5-6
d_gene: NA

CDR3aa: CASSPGTSGGSSYNEQFF
CDR3nt: TGTGCCAGCAGCCCCGGGACTAGCGGGGGGAGCTCCTACAATGAGCAGTTCTTC
abundance: NA
j_gene: TRBJ2-1
v_gene: TRBV7-9
d_gene: TRBD2

CDR3aa: CASGIGTSGGHEQFF
CDR3nt: TGTGCCAGCGGTATAGGGACTAGCGGGGGACATGAGCAGTTCTTC
abundance: NA
j_gene: TRBJ2-1
v_gene: TRBV7-9
d_gene: TRBD2

CDR3aa: CASSLAARDTGELFF
CDR3nt: TGTGCCAGCAGCTTGGCCGCAAGAGACACCGGGGAGCTGTTTTTT
abundance: NA
j_gene: TRBJ2-2
v_gene: TRBV5-4
d_gene: NA

CDR3aa: CAWRDRLSGANVLTF
CDR3nt: TGTGCCTGGAGGGACAGACTCTCTGGGGCCAACGTCCTGACTTTC
abundance: NA
j_gene: TRBJ2-6
v_gene: TRBV30
d_gene: NA

CDR3aa: CSVEGSGQGASNYGYTF
CDR3nt: TGCAGCGTTGAAGGTTCGGGACAGGGGGCTTCTAACTATGGCTACACCTTC
abundance: NA
j_gene: TRBJ1-2
v_gene: TRBV29-1
d_gene: TRBD1

CDR3aa: CASSWDSKNTEAFF
CDR3nt: TGTGCCAGCAGCTGGGACAGTAAGAACACTGAAGCTTTCTTT
abundance: NA
j_gene: TRBJ1-1
v_gene: TRBV7-9
d_gene: TRBD1

CDR3aa: CSAPGAGGAKNIQYF
CDR3nt: TGCAGTGCCCCTGGGGCGGGGGGAGCCAAAAACATTCAGTACTTC
abundance: NA
j_gene: TRBJ2-4
v_gene: TRBV20-1
d_gene: TRBD2

CDR3aa: CASSQGQGGRPQHF
CDR3nt: TGCGCCAGCAGCCAGGGACAGGGAGGGCGGCCCCAGCATTTT
abundance: NA
j_gene: TRBJ1-5
v_gene: TRBV4-1
d_gene: TRBD1

CDR3aa: CASTAGRGTPLHF
CDR3nt: TGTGCCAGTACCGCGGGGAGGGGCACACCCCTCCACTTT
abundance: NA
j_gene: TRBJ1-6
v_gene: TRBV6-5
d_gene: NA

CDR3aa: CASSLEPLGQTFF
CDR3nt: TGTGCCAGCAGCTTGGAACCGCTGGGACAGACTTTCTTT
abundance: NA
j_gene: TRBJ1-1
v_gene: TRBV5-4
d_gene: TRBD1

CDR3aa: CASSQVSGHLYNEQFF
CDR3nt: TGTGCCAGCAGCCAAGTAAGTGGCCACCTTTACAATGAGCAGTTCTTC
abundance: NA
j_gene: TRBJ2-1
v_gene: TRBV3-1
d_gene: NA

CDR3aa: CASSAGLAGGRYEQYF
CDR3nt: TGTGCCAGCAGCGCCGGACTAGCGGGGGGGCGCTACGAGCAGTACTTC
abundance: NA
j_gene: TRBJ2-7
v_gene: TRBV13
d_gene: TRBD2

CDR3aa: CATSRDQASGGETQYF
CDR3nt: TGTGCCACCAGCAGAGATCAAGCTAGCGGGGGAGAGACCCAGTACTTC
abundance: NA
j_gene: TRBJ2-5
v_gene: TRBV15
d_gene: TRBD2

CDR3aa: CAIVGGGSSPLHF
CDR3nt: TGTGCCATCGTGGGCGGGGGCAGTTCACCCCTCCACTTT
abundance: NA
j_gene: TRBJ1-6
v_gene: TRBV7-9
d_gene: NA

CDR3aa: CASGATGANTGELFF
CDR3nt: TGTGCCAGCGGGGCGACAGGGGCGAACACCGGGGAGCTGTTTTTT
abundance: NA
j_gene: TRBJ2-2
v_gene: TRBV13
d_gene: TRBD1

CDR3aa: CSVEGTQGYDYGYTF
CDR3nt: TGCAGCGTTGAAGGAACACAGGGCTATGACTATGGCTACACCTTC
abundance: NA
j_gene: TRBJ1-2
v_gene: TRBV29-1
d_gene: NA

CDR3aa: CASRIQGANTGELFF
CDR3nt: TGTGCCAGCAGGATACAGGGCGCGAACACCGGGGAGCTGTTTTTT
abundance: NA
j_gene: TRBJ2-2
v_gene: TRBV28
d_gene: NA

CDR3aa: CASSRSGTWGYTF
CDR3nt: TGTGCCAGCAGCCGTTCCGGGACTTGGGGCTACACCTTC
abundance: once
j_gene: TRBJ1-2
v_gene: TRBV7-8
d_gene: NA

CDR3aa: CASGVLGVETQYF
CDR3nt: TGTGCCAGCGGGGTCTTGGGGGTAGAGACCCAGTACTTC
abundance: NA
j_gene: TRBJ2-5
v_gene: TRBV7-9
d_gene: NA

CDR3aa: CASSLAYEQYF
CDR3nt: TGTGCCAGCTCACTAGCCTACGAGCAGTACTTC
abundance: NA
j_gene: TRBJ2-7
v_gene: TRBV18
d_gene: NA

CDR3aa: CASSPGGLTEAFF
CDR3nt: TGTGCCAGCAGCCCCGGCGGGCTCACTGAAGCTTTCTTT
abundance: once
j_gene: TRBJ1-1
v_gene: TRBV7-2
d_gene: NA

CDR3aa: CSVNEGVGGYTF
CDR3nt: TGCAGCGTCAATGAAGGGGTCGGAGGCTACACCTTC
abundance: NA
j_gene: TRBJ1-2
v_gene: TRBV29-1
d_gene: NA

CDR3aa: CSARDRGWGNQPQHF
CDR3nt: TGCAGTGCTAGAGACAGGGGGTGGGGGAATCAGCCCCAGCATTTT
abundance: NA
j_gene: TRBJ1-5
v_gene: TRBV20-1
d_gene: TRBD1

CDR3aa: CASSFGRNEQYF
CDR3nt: TGTGCCAGCAGCTTCGGGCGTAACGAGCAGTACTTC
abundance: NA
j_gene: TRBJ2-7
v_gene: TRBV14
d_gene: NA

CDR3aa: CASSSGDYSDTQYF
CDR3nt: TGTGCCAGCAGCTCCGGGGACTACTCAGATACGCAGTATTTT
abundance: NA
j_gene: TRBJ2-3
v_gene: TRBV7-9
d_gene: TRBD2

CDR3aa: CASSSTGATPLHF
CDR3nt: TGTGCCAGCAGCTCGACAGGGGCGACACCCCTCCACTTT
abundance: NA
j_gene: TRBJ1-6
v_gene: TRBV5-6
d_gene: TRBD1

CDR3aa: CSAWADGRVYGYTF
CDR3nt: TGCAGTGCTTGGGCAGACGGGCGTGTCTATGGCTACACCTTC
abundance: NA
j_gene: TRBJ1-2
v_gene: TRBV20-1
d_gene: NA

CDR3aa: CAMSTGTEAFF
CDR3nt: TGTGCCATGAGCACAGGCACTGAAGCTTTCTTT
abundance: NA
j_gene: TRBJ1-1
v_gene: TRBV10-3
d_gene: NA